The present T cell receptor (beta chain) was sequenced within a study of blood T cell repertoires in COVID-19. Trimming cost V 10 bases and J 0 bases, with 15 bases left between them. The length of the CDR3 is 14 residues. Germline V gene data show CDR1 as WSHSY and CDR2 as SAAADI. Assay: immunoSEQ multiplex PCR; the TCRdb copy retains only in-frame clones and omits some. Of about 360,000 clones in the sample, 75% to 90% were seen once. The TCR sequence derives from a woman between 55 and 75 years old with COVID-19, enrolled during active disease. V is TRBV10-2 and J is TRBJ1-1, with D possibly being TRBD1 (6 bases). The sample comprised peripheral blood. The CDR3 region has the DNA TGCGCCACGTACAGGGACCCCTTGAACACTGAAGCTTTCTTT. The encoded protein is CATYRDPLNTEAFF.